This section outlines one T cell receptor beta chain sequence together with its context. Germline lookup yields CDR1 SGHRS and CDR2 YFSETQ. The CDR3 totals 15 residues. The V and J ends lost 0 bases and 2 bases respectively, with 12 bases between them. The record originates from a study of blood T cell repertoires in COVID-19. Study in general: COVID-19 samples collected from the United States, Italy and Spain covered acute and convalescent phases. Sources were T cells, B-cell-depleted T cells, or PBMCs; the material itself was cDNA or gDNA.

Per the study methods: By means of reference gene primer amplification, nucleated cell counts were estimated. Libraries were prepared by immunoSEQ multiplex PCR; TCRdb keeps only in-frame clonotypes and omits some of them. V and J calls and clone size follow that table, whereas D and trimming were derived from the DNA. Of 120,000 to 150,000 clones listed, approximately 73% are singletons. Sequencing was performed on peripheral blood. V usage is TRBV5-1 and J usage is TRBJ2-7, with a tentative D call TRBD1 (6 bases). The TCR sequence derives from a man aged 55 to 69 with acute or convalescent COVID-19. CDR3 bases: TGCGCCAGCAGCTTGGGTGTAGGGGGTGCCTACGAGCAGTACTTC. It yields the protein CASSLGVGGAYEQYF.